This is a list of T cell receptor beta chains from one sample in a study of CD8+CD57+ T cells in acquired aplastic anemia. MiXCR, applied by TCRdb to the reads, yields one record per CDR3 protein. Among hundreds of thousands of distinct CDR3 sequences, 45% to 65% were seen once, and the ten largest hold roughly 8%. Sequenced input: sorted CD4+, CD8+, or CD8+CD57+ T cells (not recorded which) from PBMCs. The receptors were sampled from a human donor with severe aplastic anemia or a healthy control (not recorded which). Both conserved end residues are part of each CDR3. D genes are given only for firm matches.

TRBV20-1	NA	TRBJ1-4	CSARKGTNEKLFF
TRBV28	NA	TRBJ2-1	CALGGRSNEQFF
TRBV20-1	NA	TRBJ2-5	CSGIAEETQYF
TRBV20-1	NA	TRBJ2-7	CSAAGSGPTYEQYF
TRBV30	NA	TRBJ2-7	CAWTAGVTYEQYF
TRBV7-2	TRBD1	TRBJ2-5	CASSLGDRGQLETQYF
TRBV24-1	NA	TRBJ2-7	CATSEAAGTYEQYF
TRBV5-1	NA	TRBJ2-2	CASSYFPGDTGELFF
TRBV20-1	NA	TRBJ2-7	CSPGVQRIEQYF
TRBV29-1	NA	TRBJ1-2	CSVESAHRENTRVFYGYTF
TRBV7-2	NA	TRBJ2-5	CASSPERDQETQYF
TRBV28	NA	TRBJ1-5	CASSTTHKPQHF
TRBV24-1	NA	TRBJ1-2	CATSDFGGQGYTF
TRBV25-1	TRBD1	TRBJ1-6	CASSAGGKSPLHF
TRBV7-8	NA	TRBJ1-2	CASSPIRGGEGGYTF
TRBV10-3	TRBD2	TRBJ2-7	CASSYLPSGEISYEQYF
TRBV18	NA	TRBJ1-4	CASSPRQKKNEKLFF
TRBV7-9	NA	TRBJ1-5	CASSRTEGSNQPQHF
TRBV30	NA	TRBJ1-2	CAWSIPGNGLRGYTF
TRBV12-3/TRBV12-4	NA	TRBJ1-1	CASKHVRAEAFF
TRBV15	NA	NA	CATSRGWRGDYEQYF
TRBV6-5	NA	TRBJ1-2	CASSYSAGSIGYTF
TRBV7-9	NA	TRBJ2-4	CATDQDGGAKNIQYF
TRBV18	TRBD1	TRBJ1-1	CASSPSGTGWAEAFF
TRBV12-3/TRBV12-4	NA	TRBJ1-6	CASTSGLGSNSPLHF
TRBV2	TRBD1	TRBJ2-5	CASSPGTGSQETQYF
TRBV2	NA	TRBJ1-2	CASSPPGSSGAYGCTF
TRBV6-1	TRBD2	TRBJ2-3	CASKLAGLTDTQYF
TRBV12-3/TRBV12-4	NA	TRBJ2-7	CASSEAWGPSEQYF
TRBV9	NA	TRBJ2-2	CASSLGWEIGELFF
TRBV2	NA	TRBJ2-7	CASGWSQHYEQYF
TRBV5-8	NA	TRBJ1-4	CASRIWRSNEKLFF
TRBV11-2	TRBD1	TRBJ2-7	CASSLEDRGLYEQYF
TRBV9	NA	TRBJ1-4	CASSNRDAAGEKLFF
TRBV7-6	NA	TRBJ1-1	CASSLVTGMAEAFF
TRBV5-6	NA	TRBJ2-2	CASSPAGAGGELFF
TRBV7-3	TRBD1	TRBJ1-2	CASSLPGGTGYTF
TRBV7-2	TRBD2	TRBJ2-1	CASSKLAGGLNNEQFF
TRBV7-8	TRBD2	TRBJ2-7	CASSLHPGLAGGQIYEQYF
TRBV7-3	TRBD2	TRBJ2-3	CASSFNVLAGVGPDTQYF
TRBV10-3	NA	TRBJ1-3	CASTGFSGNTIYF
TRBV7-8	NA	TRBJ1-1	CASSLRIAEAFF
TRBV2	NA	TRBJ1-2	CASSDRSINWAGYTF
TRBV19	TRBD1	TRBJ1-1	CASSIGQGGTEAFF
TRBV20-1	TRBD2	TRBJ2-5	CSAPGTSGASGGTQYF
TRBV7-6	NA	TRBJ2-3	CASSAPLSGFPTDTQYF
TRBV18	NA	TRBJ2-1	CASSGASGSYNEQFF
TRBV29-1	TRBD1	TRBJ1-4	CSVVDRAVNEKLFF
TRBV7-2	NA	TRBJ1-2	CASSLVGTYTF
TRBV7-9	TRBD2	TRBJ2-5	CASGMRLAGALTTQYF
TRBV15	TRBD1	TRBJ1-5	CATSRGGQSDSNQPQHF
TRBV2	TRBD2	TRBJ2-3	CATSLSGGSTDTQYF
TRBV5-1	TRBD1	TRBJ2-2	CASSLEGTGAITGELFF
TRBV6-2/TRBV6-3	TRBD1	TRBJ2-5	CASSYDRGRETQYF
TRBV4-1	NA	TRBJ1-2	CASSQDYDYGYTF
TRBV6-5	NA	TRBJ1-1	CASSYSSSMNTEAFF